These 11 T cell receptor beta chains came from one sample sequenced in a study of long-term antiretroviral therapy in people with HIV. Researchers ran immunoSEQ v3.0 at survey level. The protocol was immunoSEQ multiplex PCR, while the TCRdb copy is restricted to in-frame clones and leaves out a portion. The repertoire includes about 25,000 clones, about 86% of them detected once, and 15% to 20% sits in the top ten. The specimen was unsorted PBMCs, collected 1.2 years after starting antiretroviral therapy. The receptors were gathered from a man between 50 and 59 years old with HIV.

V and J are TRBV6-5 and TRBJ2-1, with D tentatively TRBD1 or TRBD2 (6 bases each). Per germline, CDR1 MNHEY and CDR2 SVGAGI. Trimming removed 3 bases at V and 4 bases at J, with 13 bases between. The CDR3 spans 15 residues. The CDR3 protein is CASSYKGGAYNEQFF. CDR3 in DNA: TGTGCCAGCAGTTATAAGGGGGGTGCATACAATGAGCAGTTCTTC.

This chain uses TRBV28 with TRBJ2-6; perhaps TRBD2 as D (6 bases). The CDR3 runs 15 residues. Germline V gene data show CDR1 as MDHEN and CDR2 as SYDVKM. V lost 8 bases and J lost 0, with 11 bases in between. This CDR3 is CASLGGRSGANVLTF. Written as DNA, the CDR3 is TGTGCCAGCCTGGGGGGACGCTCTGGGGCCAACGTCCTGACTTTC.

The table lists this clone with a count of one. V usage is TRBV15 and J usage is TRBJ1-5; D not certain. Germline V gives CDR1 LNHNV, CDR2 YYDKDF (reference sequence). The CDR3 has 18 residues. The V end was cut by 0 bases, the J end by 0 bases, with 15 bases between. CDR3 nucleotides: TGTGCCACCAGCAGAGATAAAACAATGAGGTATAGCAATCAGCCCCAGCATTTT. It is translated as CATSRDKTMRYSNQPQHF.

V usage is TRBV2 and J usage is TRBJ1-1; no clear D gene. There are 13 residues in the CDR3. Trimming removed 6 bases from V and 3 bases from J, with 11 bases in between. Looked up from germline, CDR1 is SNHLY and CDR2 is FYNNEI. CDR3 amino acids: CASRLTAYTEAFF. CDR3 nucleotides: TGTGCCAGCAGACTAACAGCATACACTGAAGCTTTCTTT.

The chain links TRBV2 to TRBJ1-1; D possibly corresponds to TRBD1 (5 bases). This CDR3 region has 13 residues. Germline CDR1 and CDR2: SNHLY and FYNNEI. V was trimmed by 3 bases and J by 5 bases, leaving 10 bases between them. The CDR3 region is CASSDVQGTEAFF. CDR3 in DNA: TGTGCCAGCAGTGATGTCCAGGGTACTGAAGCTTTCTTT.

The chain uses TRBV7-9 and TRBJ2-7; TRBD1 matches 7 bases. Per germline, CDR1 SEHNR and CDR2 FQNEAQ (reference sequence). V trimming: 5 bases; J trimming: 7 bases; junction bases outside the gene matches: 11. The CDR3 contains 14 residues. CDR3 in amino acids: CASSPRDSLLEQYF. CDR3 nucleotides: TGTGCCAGCAGCCCCCGGGACAGCCTCTTGGAGCAGTACTTC.

The chain has TRBV10-2 and TRBJ1-2; perhaps TRBD1 as D (5 bases). This CDR3 is 16 amino acids long. Germline assignment: CDR1 WSHSY and CDR2 SAAADI. The V gene lost 7 bases and the J gene lost 8 bases, with 26 bases spanning the gap. The CDR3 here is CASTTSLTVPTLGYTF. The CDR3 DNA sequence: TGCGCCAGCACGACTTCCTTGACAGTCCCGACCCTGGGCTACACCTTC.

The rearrangement joins TRBV4-1 to TRBJ2-7; D may be TRBD1 (6 bases). The CDR3 length is 15 residues. V was shortened by 0 bases and J by 4 bases, with 13 bases between the two germline ends. Germline values: CDR1 MGHRA, CDR2 YSYEKL. CDR3 protein: CASSQENRAVYEQYF. The CDR3 DNA reads as TGCGCCAGCAGCCAAGAGAACAGGGCGGTTTACGAGCAGTACTTC.

The V and J genes are TRBV10-3 and TRBJ1-5, with TRBD1 matching 8 bases. The CDR3 runs to 14 residues. Trimming removed 0 bases from V and 6 bases from J; junction bases left unmatched: 1. Per germline, CDR1 ENHRY and CDR2 SYGVKD. The CDR3 nucleotides read TGTGCCATCAGTGAGTCGCAGGGGGCTCAGCCCCAGCATTTT. It translates to CAISESQGAQPQHF.

This clone was counted a few times. The CDR3 sequence: CASSSRAGSSSYNSPLHF. CDR3 coding DNA: TGTGCCAGTAGTTCCCGGGCAGGCAGCAGCTCCTATAATTCACCCCTCCACTTT. The V call is TRBV19, the J call TRBJ1-6; D is undetermined. Deletions cut 5 bases from V and 0 bases from J, with 17 bases between. The CDR3 is 18 residues long. Germline CDR1 is LNHDA and CDR2 is SQIVND (reference sequence).

This sequence joins TRBV18 and TRBJ1-3; 7 nucleotides agree with TRBD1. J lost 0 bases, V lost 3 bases, and 5 bases had no gene match. This CDR3 contains 16 residues. CDR1 and CDR2 (germline): KGHSH, LQKENI. CDR3 amino acids: CASSPRQGTSGNTIYF. As DNA, the CDR3 is TGTGCCAGCTCACCGAGACAGGGCACCTCTGGAAACACCATATATTTT.